What follows describes a single T cell receptor (beta chain). Per the study methods: The authors estimated nucleated cell counts from reference gene primer amplification. Sequenced by immunoSEQ multiplex PCR; TCRdb stores in-frame clones only, minus some. D and trimming come from the DNA, and the V and J calls and clone size come from that table. This sample has around 180,000 clones, with around 82% found just once. V shed 4 bases and J 7 bases; nucleotides not matched to a gene: 10. The germline V gene encodes CDR1 LNHDA and CDR2 SQIVND (reference sequence). The CDR3 length is 15 residues. This entry comes from a study of blood T cell repertoires in COVID-19. Study background: Material from acute and convalescent COVID-19 was sourced from the United States, Italy and Spain. In each case, the material was cDNA or gDNA derived from T cells, B-cell-depleted T cells, or PBMCs.

The specimen was peripheral blood. This clonotype was sampled from a woman of 80 years or more with active or convalescent COVID-19. V and J are TRBV19 and TRBJ1-1, with 9 bases identical to TRBD1. The CDR3, as DNA: TGTGCCAGTAGTACCCCTCTACAGGGGGCGAGTGAAGCTTTCTTT. Its translation: CASSTPLQGASEAFF. The full variable domain, rest sourced from reference TRBV19 and TRBJ1-1, is DGGITQSPKYLFRKEGQNVTLSCEQNLNHDAMYWYRQDPGQGLRLIYYSQIVNDFQKGDIAEGYSVSREKKESFPLTVTSAQKNPTAFYLCASSTPLQGASEAFFGQGTRLTVV.